This entry lists 10 T cell receptor beta chains sequenced from one sample in a study of radiotherapy plus CTLA-4 blockade in lung cancer. Measured with immunoSEQ multiplex PCR; TCRdb has only the in-frame clones, and not every one. The sample carries more than 60,000 clones, roughly three quarters recorded once. Sequenced material: peripheral blood, taken from a patient treated with radiotherapy plus ipilimumab. The receptors derive from a human donor with non-small cell lung cancer who had a complete response to radiotherapy plus ipilimumab.

The V gene is TRBV5-1, the J gene TRBJ2-7, with 11 bases lining up with TRBD2. Germline values: CDR1 SGHRS, CDR2 YFSETQ. Trimming at V came to 1 base and at J to 6 bases, leaving 0 bases not matched to a gene. CDR3 size: 13 residues. Written as DNA, the CDR3 is TGCGCCAGCAGCTTGCTAGCGGGAGGCGAGCAGTACTTC. Its protein is CASSLLAGGEQYF.

This chain joins TRBV2 and TRBJ1-2; 8 nucleotides agree with TRBD1. Germline lookup yields CDR1 SNHLY and CDR2 FYNNEI. V dropped 4 bases and J dropped 4; count of bases not matched to a gene: 8. This CDR3 contains 15 residues. DNA for the CDR3: TGTGCCAGCAGTGGGCGGACAGGGCCTTTCTATGGCTACACCTTC. Translation gives CASSGRTGPFYGYTF.

This chain links TRBV27 with TRBJ2-4; maybe TRBD2 (7 bases). The CDR3 runs to 14 residues. V lost 5 bases and J 5 bases, leaving 13 bases between the germline ends. Germline CDR1 is MNHEY and CDR2 is SMNVEV (reference sequence). CDR3 nucleotide sequence: TGTGCCAGCAGTGGGGGGGCCCTTCAAAACATTCAGTACTTC. It codes for CASSGGALQNIQYF.

The chain has TRBV6-1 and TRBJ1-1; D call uncertain. The CDR3 sequence is 14 residues long. Trimming took 2 bases from V and 4 from J, leaving 11 bases between them. In germline, CDR1 is MNHNS, CDR2 SASEGT. Written as DNA, the CDR3 is TGTGCCAGCAGTGAAATATTAACTGGCACTGAAGCTTTCTTT. Its translation is CASSEILTGTEAFF.

This clone has a single count. This chain connects TRBV20-1 to TRBJ1-2, with a tentative D call TRBD1 (5 bases). Germline CDR1 reads DFQATT; CDR2 reads SNEGSKA (reference sequence). This CDR3 is built from 11 residues. The V and J ends lost 7 bases and 8 bases respectively, with 14 bases between them. Here the CDR3 reads CSVGRVVGYTF. The CDR3 DNA is TGCAGTGTCGGCAGGGTGGTGGGCTACACCTTC.

Remarks on this clone: The conserved phenylalanine or tryptophan normally closing the CDR3 is absent here, so this likely arose from a read error. No DNA is shown, since the ends of the CDR3 on it are uncertain; the CDR3 is the one TCRdb lists. The V gene is TRBV28, the J gene TRBJ2-3; the D segment call TRBD2 is taken from the table without a DNA check. The CDR3 spans 13 residues, counting both ends. Germline loops: CDR1 MDHEN, CDR2 SYDVKM. The CDR3 here is CASSLGFSSGRVS.

J is TRBJ1-1 and V is TRBV6-6; no reliable D call. Germline lookup yields CDR1 MNHNY and CDR2 SVGAGI (reference sequence). This CDR3 comprises 13 residues. The V gene lost 5 bases and the J gene lost 0 bases, with 7 bases spanning the gap. The CDR3 loop is CASSRSLNTEAFF. The CDR3 nucleotides are TGTGCCAGCAGTCGGAGCTTGAACACTGAAGCTTTCTTT.

This clone was seen only a few times. The CDR3 region is CAIRGGDYGYTF. The CDR3 nucleotides read TGTGCCATTCGGGGGGGTGACTATGGCTACACCTTC. The chain carries TRBV28 and TRBJ1-2; D possibly corresponds to TRBD1 (5 bases). The CDR3 sequence is 12 residues long. The germline V gene has CDR1 MDHEN and CDR2 SYDVKM. The V end was cut by 10 bases, the J end by 3 bases, with 12 bases between.

The rearrangement joins TRBV19 to TRBJ2-5; 7 bases align to TRBD1. Germline-derived CDR1 and CDR2 are LNHDA and SQIVND (reference sequence). This CDR3 contains 15 residues. V was clipped by 1 base and J by 4 bases; unmatched bases: 6. The CDR3 DNA follows: TGTGCCAGTAGTATAGGACAGGGCTTAAGAGAGACCCAGTACTTC. It codes for CASSIGQGLRETQYF.

The chain carries TRBV7-8 and TRBJ2-3, with TRBD2 matching over 7 bases. Losses at the gene ends were 5 bases for V and 2 bases for J; bases not matched to a gene: 13. Germline CDR1 is SGHVS and CDR2 is FQNEAQ. This CDR3 spans 17 amino acids. As DNA, the CDR3 is TGTGCCAGCAGCGCCCGGGAAGCGGGGAGGCTCACAGATACGCAGTATTTT. The encoded protein is CASSAREAGRLTDTQYF.